The present T cell receptor beta chain was sequenced within a study of CD8 T cells in ankylosing spondylitis. CDR3 length: 15 amino acids. Trimming cost V 4 bases and J 0 bases, with 11 bases left between them. TCRdb itself ran the 5' RACE reads through MiXCR, one entry per CDR3 protein. This table holds hundreds of thousands of distinct CDR3 sequences, roughly 32% found once. The receptor was isolated from a male donor with ankylosing spondylitis or in good health (not recorded which). V and J are TRBV12-3 or TRBV12-4 and TRBJ2-3, with D unresolved. Source material: blood, either unsorted or a sorted T cell fraction (not recorded which). CDR3 amino acids: CASSSRASSTDTQYF. CDR3 nucleotides: TGTGCCAGCAGTTCCCGGGCTTCAAGCACAGATACGCAGTATTTT.